What follows are 24 T cell receptor beta chains derived from one specimen sequenced in a study of T cells in Graves' hyperthyroidism and ophthalmopathy. From RNA transcripts, TCR beta CDR3 regions were amplified. Carried out on the TCR CDR3, a first-round RT-PCR used the HTBI primer set. TCRdb reprocessed the multiplex PCR reads via MiXCR and lists one record per CDR3 protein. The sample carries fewer than 550,000 distinct CDR3 sequences, approximately 25% recorded once. Sequencing was carried out using blood. These receptors came from a woman in her twenties or thirties with Graves' ophthalmopathy.

This clonotype has at least ten counts. V is TRBV14 and J is TRBJ2-7; TRBD2 matches 7 bases. Germline V gene data show CDR1 as SGHDN and CDR2 as FVKESK. The CDR3 has 16 residues. V lost 2 bases to trimming and J lost 2 bases; unmatched junction nucleotides: 9. The CDR3 loop reads CASSQRRLAPPYEQYF. In DNA, the CDR3 is TGTGCCAGCAGCCAACGTAGACTAGCTCCCCCCTACGAGCAGTACTTC. Complete variable domain (other parts from reference TRBV14 and TRBJ2-7): EAGVTQFPSHSVIEKGQTVTLRCDPISGHDNLYWYRRVMGKEIKFLLHFVKESKQDESGMPNNRFLAERTGGTYSTLKVQPAELEDSGVYFCASSQRRLAPPYEQYFGPGTRLTVT.

In its sample, this clonotype was seen many times. This chain links TRBV19 with TRBJ1-1, with 9 bases that match TRBD1. The V and J ends lost 6 bases and 0 bases, in that order; junction bases with no gene match: 8. The germline V gene encodes CDR1 LNHDA and CDR2 SQIVND (reference sequence). This CDR3 has 16 amino acids. CDR3 sequence: CASSGQGFRMNTEAFF. CDR3 coding DNA: TGTGCCAGTAGCGGACAGGGGTTTAGGATGAACACTGAAGCTTTCTTT.

The chain links TRBV15 to TRBJ1-1; D ambiguous. CDR1 and CDR2 (germline): LNHNV, YYDKDF (reference sequence). This CDR3 contains 14 residues. V was cut by 4 bases and J by 0 bases, with 9 bases left in between. CDR3 DNA sequence: TGTGCCACCAGCATTGATGTTTTGAACACTGAAGCTTTCTTT. It is translated as CATSIDVLNTEAFF. Full variable domain (outside the CDR3, taken from reference TRBV15 and TRBJ1-1): DAMVIQNPRYQVTQFGKPVTLSCSQTLNHNVMYWYQQKSSQAPKLLFHYYDKDFNNEADTPDNFQSRRPNTSFCFLDIRSPGLGDTAMYLCATSIDVLNTEAFFGQGTRLTVV.

This clonotype came up many times. This chain uses TRBV6-1 with TRBJ1-2; D not resolved. CDR3 length equals 11 residues. Looked up from germline, CDR1 is MNHNS and CDR2 is SASEGT. Trimming left V 8 bases short and J 6 bases short, with 10 bases between. CDR3 coding DNA: TGTGCCAGCGGAGAGGCGGATGGCTACACCTTC. The encoded protein is CASGEADGYTF.

V and J are TRBV4-1 and TRBJ1-2, with D tentatively TRBD1 (6 bases). V dropped 4 bases and J dropped 2 bases, with 14 bases sitting between them. The CDR3 is made up of 15 amino acids. Germline V gives CDR1 MGHRA, CDR2 YSYEKL. The CDR3 spells CASSLRDIQNYGYTF. Here the CDR3 DNA reads TGCGCCAGCAGCCTCCGGGACATACAGAACTATGGCTACACCTTC.

This clonotype was recorded many times. CDR3 sequence reads: CASSETGAQYF. CDR3 nucleotide sequence: TGTGCCAGCAGCGAGACTGGGGCCCAGTACTTC. The V gene is TRBV7-2, the J gene TRBJ2-5; D ambiguous. Germline V gene lookup returns CDR1 SGHTA and CDR2 FQGNSA. The length of the CDR3 is 11 residues. Trimming pared 5 bases from V and 9 bases from J, leaving 10 bases between.

This clonotype was observed once. The J gene is TRBJ1-1, the V gene TRBV6-2 or TRBV6-3, with D maybe TRBD1 (5 bases). Trimming cost V 4 bases and J 4 bases, with 25 bases left between them. The CDR3 spans 18 residues. The V gene's germline CDR1 is MNHEY and CDR2 SVGEGT. The CDR3 bases are TGTGCCAGCAGTTTCTCCCTGGACTACGTCGACGGGGGCACTGAAGCTTTCTTT. It yields the protein CASSFSLDYVDGGTEAFF.

At least ten counts were recorded for this clonotype. V is TRBV6-2 or TRBV6-3 and J is TRBJ1-2; D gene unclear. The V end lost 2 bases, the J end lost 1 base, and 8 bases lay between the germline ends. The CDR3 spans 14 residues. Germline V gives CDR1 MNHEY, CDR2 SVGEGT. The CDR3 coding sequence is TGTGCCAGCAGTTACCCCACATATAACTATGGCTACACCTTC. Translated, it gives CASSYPTYNYGYTF.

In its sample, this clonotype was seen a few times. The V call is TRBV6-1, the J call TRBJ1-2; D is uncertain. Trimming stripped 3 bases from V and 7 bases from J, with 6 bases between. Germline V lookup: CDR1 MNHNS, CDR2 SASEGT. CDR3 size: 11 residues. CDR3 residues: CASSEVSGYTF. As DNA, the CDR3 is TGTGCCAGCAGTGAGGTCAGTGGCTACACCTTC.

The rearrangement joins TRBV30 to TRBJ1-1; D uncertain. This CDR3 contains 12 residues. Germline lookup yields CDR1 GTSNPN and CDR2 SVGIG (reference sequence). Trimming pared 5 bases from V and 5 bases from J, leaving 12 bases between. Here the CDR3 DNA reads TGTGCCTGGGGGAAGGTGTGGACTGAAGCTTTCTTT. Translation gives CAWGKVWTEAFF.

The V call is TRBV6-5, the J call TRBJ2-7; D assignment may be TRBD1 or TRBD2 (5 bases each). Per germline, CDR1 MNHEY and CDR2 SVGAGI. V lost 0 bases to trimming and J lost 7 bases, with 13 bases between them. This CDR3 contains 14 residues. Here the CDR3 DNA reads TGTGCCAGCAGTTACTCGAGGGTCGAGGGGGAGCAGTACTTC. This gives the protein CASSYSRVEGEQYF.

A few counts support this clonotype. The rearrangement uses TRBV6-5 and TRBJ1-1; D possibly corresponds to TRBD1 (5 bases). The V and J ends lost 4 bases and 6 bases respectively, with 18 bases between them. The germline V gene has CDR1 MNHEY and CDR2 SVGAGI. The CDR3 spans 15 residues. CDR3 nucleotides: TGTGCCAGCAGTTTGGGGTTTGGACACTCGGCTGAAGCTTTCTTT. As protein: CASSLGFGHSAEAFF.

This clonotype has ten or more counts. This rearrangement joins TRBV5-1 to TRBJ1-2; no definite D call. CDR1 is SGHRS, CDR2 YFSETQ, per germline. CDR3 length equals 14 residues. V was pared by 0 bases and J by 5 bases, with 11 bases between. The CDR3 reads CASSLVGSEYGYTF. The CDR3 nucleotides read TGCGCCAGCAGCTTGGTAGGGTCGGAGTATGGCTACACCTTC.

The rearrangement joins TRBV30 to TRBJ2-5; 13 positions match TRBD2. CDR1 is GTSNPN, CDR2 SVGIG, per germline (reference sequence). CDR3 length: 17 amino acids. V trimming: 5 bases; J trimming: 9 bases; junction bases outside the gene matches: 18. The CDR3 region has the DNA TGTGCCTGGTGTTCAGCGGGACTAGCGGGACCCTGGGGGCCCCAGTACTTC. Translating gives CAWCSAGLAGPWGPQYF.

This clonotype was seen at least ten times. J is TRBJ2-5 and V is TRBV2; D not resolved. This CDR3 is built from 12 residues. V shed 3 bases and J shed 2 bases, with 4 bases lying between them. Germline V gives CDR1 SNHLY, CDR2 FYNNEI. The CDR3 sequence is CASSEIQETQYF. The CDR3 bases are TGTGCCAGCAGTGAGATTCAAGAGACCCAGTACTTC.

Ten or more counts support this clonotype. The chain joins TRBV7-8 to TRBJ2-4; D ambiguous. The V gene lost 2 bases and the J gene lost 8 bases, with 16 bases spanning the gap. Germline assignment: CDR1 SGHVS and CDR2 FQNEAQ. The CDR3 runs 15 residues. CDR3 nucleotide sequence: TGTGCCAGCAGCTTACTGAGCAGCCCTTCATACATTCAGTACTTC. This encodes CASSLLSSPSYIQYF.

The rearrangement links TRBV27 to TRBJ2-2; 9 bases fit TRBD1. Germline values: CDR1 MNHEY, CDR2 SMNVEV (reference sequence). Germline trimming cut 6 bases from V and 6 bases from J; bases unmatched to any gene: 8. The length of the CDR3 is 15 residues. CDR3 in DNA: TGTGCCAGCAGCGTGGGACAGGGAGGTCCCGGGGAGCTGTTTTTT. Its translation is CASSVGQGGPGELFF.

This clonotype was recorded many times. The chain carries TRBV12-3 or TRBV12-4 and TRBJ2-5; either TRBD1 or TRBD2 may fit D (5 bases each). Trimming removed 6 bases from V and 1 base from J, with 12 bases in between. The CDR3 consists of 14 residues. CDR3 loop: CASSPGGSQETQYF. In DNA, the CDR3 is TGTGCCAGCAGCCCTGGGGGTTCCCAAGAGACCCAGTACTTC.

This rearrangement joins TRBV4-1 to TRBJ1-5; D not resolved. Trimming cost V 1 base and J 5 bases, with 9 bases left between them. The length of the CDR3 is 14 residues. Germline V gene data show CDR1 as MGHRA and CDR2 as YSYEKL. CDR3 in DNA: TGCGCCAGCAGCCAAGGGCAGGCGGATCAGCCCCAGCATTTT. Translating gives CASSQGQADQPQHF.

Concerning this clonotype: A read error may produce the germline difference seen at one junction end. The rearrangement uses TRBV5-1 and TRBJ1-1, with TRBD1 identical over 7 bases. The CDR3 extends over 17 amino acids. Germline V gives CDR1 SGHRS, CDR2 YFSETQ. CDR3 sequence: CASSLRRPGQTNTGAFF. The CDR3 DNA sequence: TGCGCCAGCAGCTTAAGAAGGCCGGGACAGACCAACACTGGAGCTTTCTTT.

J is TRBJ1-1 and V is TRBV30; a weak D match, TRBD1 (5 bases). The CDR3 loop spans 17 amino acids. Trimming took 3 bases from V and 5 from J, leaving 25 bases between them. Germline CDR1 is GTSNPN and CDR2 is SVGIG (reference sequence). The CDR3 sequence: CAWRVGSQGRNPTEAFF. The CDR3 DNA is TGTGCCTGGAGAGTGGGTAGCCAGGGACGGAATCCAACTGAAGCTTTCTTT. Variable domain in full (rest from reference TRBV30 and TRBJ1-1): SQTIHQWPATLVQPVGSPLSLECTVEGTSNPNLYWYRQAAGRGLQLLFYSVGIGQISSEVPQNLSASRPQDRQFILSSKKLLLSDSGFYLCAWRVGSQGRNPTEAFFGQGTRLTVV.

This clonotype was counted at least ten times. This sequence joins TRBV29-1 and TRBJ1-1, with D perhaps matching TRBD1 (5 bases). This CDR3 region has 14 residues. Germline loops: CDR1 SQVTM, CDR2 ANQGSEA. V was cut by 3 bases and J by 1 base, with 12 bases left in between. For the CDR3, the DNA is TGCAGCGTTGACCCGGGACGACGGAACACTGAAGCTTTCTTT. This codes for CSVDPGRRNTEAFF.

This clonotype has at least ten counts. This chain joins TRBV30 and TRBJ1-5, with D perhaps matching TRBD1 (5 bases). The CDR3 totals 15 residues. CDR1 GTSNPN and CDR2 SVGIG come from the germline V gene (reference sequence). With 1 base removed from V and 4 bases from J, the gap between germline ends came to 14 bases. The CDR3 region is CAWSAGAKQNQPQHF. CDR3 in DNA: TGTGCCTGGAGTGCCGGGGCCAAACAGAATCAGCCCCAGCATTTT.

The chain couples TRBV6-5 to TRBJ2-7; weak D call: TRBD1 (6 bases). The V gene lost 3 bases and the J gene lost 1 base, with 10 bases spanning the gap. The CDR3 runs 14 residues. Germline CDR1 is MNHEY and CDR2 is SVGAGI. CDR3 region: CASSYRTVSYEQYF. The DNA of the CDR3 is TGTGCCAGCAGTTATAGGACAGTTTCCTACGAGCAGTACTTC.